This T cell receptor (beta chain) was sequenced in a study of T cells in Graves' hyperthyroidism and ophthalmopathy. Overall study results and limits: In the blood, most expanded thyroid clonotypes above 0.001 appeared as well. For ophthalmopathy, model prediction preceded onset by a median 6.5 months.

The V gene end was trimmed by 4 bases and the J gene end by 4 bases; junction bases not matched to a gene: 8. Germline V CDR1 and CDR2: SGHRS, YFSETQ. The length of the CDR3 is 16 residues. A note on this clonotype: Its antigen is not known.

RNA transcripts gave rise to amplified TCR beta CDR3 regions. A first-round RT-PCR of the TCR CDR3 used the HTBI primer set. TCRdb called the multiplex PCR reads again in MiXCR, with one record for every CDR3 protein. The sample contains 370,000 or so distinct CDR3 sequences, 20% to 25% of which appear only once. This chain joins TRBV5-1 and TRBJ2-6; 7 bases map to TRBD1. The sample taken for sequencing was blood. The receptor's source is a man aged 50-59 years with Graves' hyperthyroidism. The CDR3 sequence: CASSQLTGSGANVLTF. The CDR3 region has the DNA TGCGCCAGCAGCCAATTGACAGGGTCCGGGGCCAACGTCCTGACTTTC.